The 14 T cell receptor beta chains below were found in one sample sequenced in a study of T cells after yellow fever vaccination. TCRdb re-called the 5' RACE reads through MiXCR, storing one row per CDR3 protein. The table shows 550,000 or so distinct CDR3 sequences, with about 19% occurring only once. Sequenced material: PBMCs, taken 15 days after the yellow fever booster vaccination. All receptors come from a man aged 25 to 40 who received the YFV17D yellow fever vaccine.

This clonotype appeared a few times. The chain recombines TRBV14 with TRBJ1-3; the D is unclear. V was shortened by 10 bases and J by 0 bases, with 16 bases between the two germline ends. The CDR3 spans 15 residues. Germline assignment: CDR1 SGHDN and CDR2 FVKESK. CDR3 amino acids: CATRRPGGSGNTIYF. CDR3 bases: TGTGCCACCCGCCGGCCCGGAGGCTCTGGAAACACCATATATTTT.

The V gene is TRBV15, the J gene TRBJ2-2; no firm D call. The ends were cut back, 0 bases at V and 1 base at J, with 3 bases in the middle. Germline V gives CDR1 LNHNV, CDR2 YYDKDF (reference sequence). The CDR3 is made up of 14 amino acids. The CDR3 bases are TGTGCCACCAGCAGAGAACTGAACACCGGGGAGCTGTTTTTT. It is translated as CATSRELNTGELFF.

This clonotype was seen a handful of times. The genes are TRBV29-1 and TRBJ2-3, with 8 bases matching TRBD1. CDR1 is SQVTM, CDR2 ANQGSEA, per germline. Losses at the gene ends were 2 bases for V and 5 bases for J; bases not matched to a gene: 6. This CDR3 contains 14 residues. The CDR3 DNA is TGCAGCGTTGAAATGGGACAGGAAGGAGATACGCAGTATTTT. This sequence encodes CSVEMGQEGDTQYF.

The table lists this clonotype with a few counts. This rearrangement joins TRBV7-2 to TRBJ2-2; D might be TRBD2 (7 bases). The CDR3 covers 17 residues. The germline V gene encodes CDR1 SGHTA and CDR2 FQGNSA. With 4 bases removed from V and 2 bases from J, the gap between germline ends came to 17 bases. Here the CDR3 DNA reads TGTGCCAGCAGCTCCCGGGGGGCTAGCGGTAACACCGGGGAGCTGTTTTTT. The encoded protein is CASSSRGASGNTGELFF. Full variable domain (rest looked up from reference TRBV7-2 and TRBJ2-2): GAGVSQSPSNKVTEKGKDVELRCDPISGHTALYWYRQSLGQGLEFLIYFQGNSAPDKSGLPSDRFSAERTGGSVSTLTIQRTQQEDSAVYLCASSSRGASGNTGELFFGEGSRLTVL.

CDR3 in DNA: TGTGCCAGCAGTGACGACAGGGACGGCTACACCTTC. Translated: CASSDDRDGYTF. The chain joins TRBV6-4 to TRBJ1-2, with 7 bases aligning to TRBD1. Per the germline V gene, CDR1 is MRHNA and CDR2 is SNTAGT. This CDR3 spans 12 amino acids. V was clipped by 2 bases and J by 8 bases; unmatched bases: 2.

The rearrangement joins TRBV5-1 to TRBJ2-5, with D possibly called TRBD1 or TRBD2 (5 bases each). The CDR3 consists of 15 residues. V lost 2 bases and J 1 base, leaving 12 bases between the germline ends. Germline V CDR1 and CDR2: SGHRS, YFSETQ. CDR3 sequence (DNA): TGCGCCAGCAGCTTCGGCTACGGGACCCAAGAGACCCAGTACTTC. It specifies CASSFGYGTQETQYF.

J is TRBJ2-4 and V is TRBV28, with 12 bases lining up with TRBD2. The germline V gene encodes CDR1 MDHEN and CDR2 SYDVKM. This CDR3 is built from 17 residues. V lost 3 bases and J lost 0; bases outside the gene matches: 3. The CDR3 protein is CASSFSLAGGAKNIQYF. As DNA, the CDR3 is TGTGCCAGCAGTTTCTCACTAGCGGGGGGAGCCAAAAACATTCAGTACTTC.

CDR3 in DNA: TGTGCCAGCTCACAACAGAGCCCGAACACCGGGGAGCTGTTTTTT. This translates into CASSQQSPNTGELFF. The chain employs TRBV18 and TRBJ2-2; no clear D gene. This CDR3 has 15 amino acids. Per germline, CDR1 KGHSH and CDR2 LQKENI. V was cut by 4 bases and J by 0 bases, with 9 bases left in between. Based on the CDR3 plus reference TRBV18 and TRBJ2-2, the full variable domain is NAGVMQNPRHLVRRRGQEARLRCSPMKGHSHVYWYRQLPEEGLKFMVYLQKENIIDESGMPKERFSAEFPKEGPSILRIQQVVRGDSAAYFCASSQQSPNTGELFFGEGSRLTVL.

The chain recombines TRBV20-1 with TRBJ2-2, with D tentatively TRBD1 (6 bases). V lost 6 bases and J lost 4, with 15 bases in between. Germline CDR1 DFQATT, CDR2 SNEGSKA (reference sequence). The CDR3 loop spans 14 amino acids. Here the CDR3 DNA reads TGCAGTGCGGTACAGGGAGTGGGCACCGGGGAGCTGTTTTTT. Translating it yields CSAVQGVGTGELFF.

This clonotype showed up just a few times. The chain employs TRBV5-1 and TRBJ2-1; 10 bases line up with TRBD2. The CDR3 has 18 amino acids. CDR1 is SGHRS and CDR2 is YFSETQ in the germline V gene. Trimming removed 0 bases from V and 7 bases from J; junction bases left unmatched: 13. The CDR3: CASSLVPSSGSGVNEQFF. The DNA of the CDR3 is TGCGCCAGCAGCTTGGTTCCTTCTAGCGGGAGCGGGGTAAATGAGCAGTTCTTC.

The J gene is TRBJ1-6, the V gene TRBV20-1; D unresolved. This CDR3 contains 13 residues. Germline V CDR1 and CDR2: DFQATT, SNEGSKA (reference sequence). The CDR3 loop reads CSSTSVSNSPLHF. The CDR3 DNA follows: TGCAGCTCGACGTCAGTCTCAAATTCACCCCTCCACTTT.

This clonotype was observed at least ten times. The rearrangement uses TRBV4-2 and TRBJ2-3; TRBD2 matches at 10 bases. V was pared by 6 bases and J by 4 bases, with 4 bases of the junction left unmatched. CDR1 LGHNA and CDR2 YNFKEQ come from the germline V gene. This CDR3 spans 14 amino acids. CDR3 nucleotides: TGTGCCAGCAGTCAGCGGGAGGGTTCAGATACGCAGTATTTT. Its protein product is CASSQREGSDTQYF.

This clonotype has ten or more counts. DNA of the CDR3: TGCACAGCGGCCGGGACGCATGAGCAGTTCTTC. The encoded protein is CTAAGTHEQFF. This chain connects TRBV20-1 to TRBJ2-1; perhaps D is TRBD1 or TRBD2 (5 bases each). Germline-derived CDR1 and CDR2 are DFQATT and SNEGSKA (reference sequence). This CDR3 spans 11 amino acids.

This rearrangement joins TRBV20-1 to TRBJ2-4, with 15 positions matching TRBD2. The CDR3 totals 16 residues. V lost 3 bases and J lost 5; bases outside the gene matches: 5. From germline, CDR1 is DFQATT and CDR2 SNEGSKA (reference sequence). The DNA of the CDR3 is TGCAGTGCTAGGGAGGGACTAGCGGGGGGCGAAAACATTCAGTACTTC. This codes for CSAREGLAGGENIQYF.